This T cell receptor (beta chain) comes out of a study of shared clonotypes between healthy human individuals. Germline CDR1 reads LGHNA; CDR2 reads YNFKEQ. This CDR3 is built from 17 residues. The ends were cut back, 5 bases at V and 0 bases at J, with 20 bases in the middle. As defined, naive CD8 cells were CD45RO-negative and positively selected for CCR7, with terminally differentiated effector memory CD45RA+ cells excluded. The donor cohort consisted entirely of Caucasian adults residing in Nashville, Tennessee. Sequencing used immunoSEQ multiplex PCR; TCRdb keeps in-frame clones, though not all of them. The table includes over 2,000,000 clones, approximately 92% detected once.

This TCR derives from a man between 18 and 35 years old in good health. Some clones in this sample may be carry-over from other donors' samples. The sequencing input was naive CD8+ T cells from PBMCs. The J gene is TRBJ2-7, the V gene TRBV4-2; possible D gene TRBD2, 6 bases. For the CDR3, the DNA is TGTGCCAGCAGCACAACTTGGGGCGGGATAGACTCCTACGAGCAGTACTTC. Translation: CASSTTWGGIDSYEQYF.